The T cell receptor beta chain under discussion was sequenced for a study of blood T cell repertoires in COVID-19. Study overall: Collection of acute and convalescent COVID-19 samples took place in the United States, Italy and Spain.

The table lists this clone with a few counts. Data came from immunoSEQ multiplex PCR; TCRdb stores just in-frame clones and leaves some out. The table has more than 150,000 clones, approximately 88% seen once. Sequencing used peripheral blood. The TCR was taken from a man in his forties with acute or convalescent COVID-19.

For the CDR3, the DNA is TGCGCCAGCAGCAGGGATAGGGGATCACCCCTCCACTTT. This codes for CASSRDRGSPLHF. The rearrangement uses TRBV10-1 and TRBJ1-6, with D tentatively TRBD1 (5 bases). The CDR3 consists of 13 residues. CDR1 WNHNN and CDR2 SYGVQD come from the germline V gene (reference sequence). The V end was cut by 6 bases, the J end by 10 bases, with 13 bases between.